This entry features one T cell receptor (beta chain) sequence. Its antigen remains unidentified. The sample belongs to a study of T cell responses to AZD1222 COVID-19 vaccine. Study findings and constraints: Dominant CD4 TCR responses targeted spike regions 160-218 and 743-854. Donors were largely white British and mainly female; clonal diversity was possibly underestimated. Two AZD1222 doses significantly raised spike-specific TCR breadth and depth over controls. Only a handful of individuals given AZD1222 were seropositive at baseline.

Profiling relied on immunoSEQ multiplex PCR, and the TCRdb table lists in-frame clones only, not all of them. This sample carries about 120,000 clones, approximately 90% of them seen once, and the ten largest clones take around 1.8%. This CDR3 region has 11 residues. V was trimmed by 5 bases and J by 4 bases, leaving 4 bases between them. This receptor was taken from an adult in good health. This sample comprised peripheral blood, obtained on day 0 of AZD1222 vaccination. The chain has TRBV12-3 or TRBV12-4 and TRBJ2-3, with unresolved D. The CDR3 here is CASSPADTQYF. As DNA, the CDR3 is TGTGCCAGCAGTCCCGCAGATACGCAGTATTTT.